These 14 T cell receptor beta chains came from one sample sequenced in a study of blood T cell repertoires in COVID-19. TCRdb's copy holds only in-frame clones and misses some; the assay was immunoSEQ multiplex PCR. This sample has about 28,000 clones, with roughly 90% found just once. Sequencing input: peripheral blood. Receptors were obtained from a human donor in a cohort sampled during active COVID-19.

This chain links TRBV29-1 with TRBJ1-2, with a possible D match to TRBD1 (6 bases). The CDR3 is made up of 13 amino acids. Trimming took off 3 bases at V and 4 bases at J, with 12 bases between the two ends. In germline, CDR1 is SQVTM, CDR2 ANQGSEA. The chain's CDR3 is CSVDEQGVYGYTF. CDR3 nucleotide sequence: TGCAGCGTTGACGAACAGGGAGTCTATGGCTACACCTTC.

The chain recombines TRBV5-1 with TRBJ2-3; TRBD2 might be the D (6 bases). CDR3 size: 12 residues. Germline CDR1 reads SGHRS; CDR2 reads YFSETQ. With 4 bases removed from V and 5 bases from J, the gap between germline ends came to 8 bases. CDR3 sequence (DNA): TGCGCCAGCAGCGCGGGATTAGATACGCAGTATTTT. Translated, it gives CASSAGLDTQYF.

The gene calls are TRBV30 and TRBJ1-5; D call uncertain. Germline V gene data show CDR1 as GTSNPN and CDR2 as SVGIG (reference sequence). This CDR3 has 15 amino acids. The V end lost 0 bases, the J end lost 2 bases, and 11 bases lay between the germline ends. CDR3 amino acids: CAWSVLGPGNQPQHF. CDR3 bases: TGTGCCTGGAGTGTCCTAGGCCCCGGCAATCAGCCCCAGCATTTT.

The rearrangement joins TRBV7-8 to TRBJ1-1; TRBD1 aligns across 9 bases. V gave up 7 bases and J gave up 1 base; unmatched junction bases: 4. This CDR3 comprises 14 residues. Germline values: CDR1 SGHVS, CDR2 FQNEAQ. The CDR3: CASTEDRGNTEAFF. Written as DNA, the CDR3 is TGTGCCAGCACCGAGGACAGGGGGAACACTGAAGCTTTCTTT. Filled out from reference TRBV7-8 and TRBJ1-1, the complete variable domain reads GAGVSQSPRYKVAKRGQDVALRCDPISGHVSLFWYQQALGQGPEFLTYFQNEAQLDKSGLPSDRFFAERPEGSVSTLKIQRTQQEDSAVYLCASTEDRGNTEAFFGQGTRLTVV.

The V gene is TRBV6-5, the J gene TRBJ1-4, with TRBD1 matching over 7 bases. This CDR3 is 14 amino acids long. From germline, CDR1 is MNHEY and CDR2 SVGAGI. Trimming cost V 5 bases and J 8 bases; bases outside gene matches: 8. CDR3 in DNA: TGTGCCAGCAGTCCCCGGGACAGTCACGAAAAACTGTTTTTT. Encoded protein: CASSPRDSHEKLFF.

In DNA form, the CDR3 reads TGTGCCTGGAGTCCCGTAGGGCGGGGGGAAGAGACCCAGTACTTC. It encodes CAWSPVGRGEETQYF. The chain recombines TRBV30 with TRBJ2-5; 8 positions agree with TRBD2. Germline V lookup: CDR1 GTSNPN, CDR2 SVGIG (reference sequence). CDR3 length: 15 residues. Trimming took 2 bases from V and 3 from J; bases not matched to a gene: 8. The full variable domain, with the rest looked up from reference TRBV30 and TRBJ2-5, is SQTIHQWPATLVQPVGSPLSLECTVEGTSNPNLYWYRQAAGRGLQLLFYSVGIGQISSEVPQNLSASRPQDRQFILSSKKLLLSDSGFYLCAWSPVGRGEETQYFGPGTRLLVL.

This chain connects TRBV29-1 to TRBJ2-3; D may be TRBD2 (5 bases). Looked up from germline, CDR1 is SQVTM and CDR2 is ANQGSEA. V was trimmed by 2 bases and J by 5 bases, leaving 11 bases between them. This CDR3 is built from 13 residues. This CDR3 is CSVERFGVDTQYF. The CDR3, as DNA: TGCAGCGTTGAACGATTCGGGGTAGATACGCAGTATTTT.

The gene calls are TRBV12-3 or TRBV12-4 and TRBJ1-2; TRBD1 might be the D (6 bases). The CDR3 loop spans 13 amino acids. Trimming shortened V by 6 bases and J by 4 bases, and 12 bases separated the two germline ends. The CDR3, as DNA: TGTGCCAGCAGCCCCCGACAGGCCTATGGCTACACCTTC. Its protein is CASSPRQAYGYTF.

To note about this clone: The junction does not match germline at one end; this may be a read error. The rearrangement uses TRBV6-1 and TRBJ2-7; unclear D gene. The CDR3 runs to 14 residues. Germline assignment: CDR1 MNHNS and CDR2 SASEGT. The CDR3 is CASSEVGPRGEQYF. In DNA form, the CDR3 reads TGTGCCAGCAGCGAAGTGGGCCCACGTGGAGAGCAGTACTTC.

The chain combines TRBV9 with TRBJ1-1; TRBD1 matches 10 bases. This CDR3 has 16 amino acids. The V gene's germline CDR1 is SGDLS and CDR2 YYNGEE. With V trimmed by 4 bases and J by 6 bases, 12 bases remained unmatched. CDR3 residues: CASSPGTGAPLAEAFF. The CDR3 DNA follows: TGTGCCAGCAGCCCCGGGACAGGGGCCCCTCTGGCTGAAGCTTTCTTT.

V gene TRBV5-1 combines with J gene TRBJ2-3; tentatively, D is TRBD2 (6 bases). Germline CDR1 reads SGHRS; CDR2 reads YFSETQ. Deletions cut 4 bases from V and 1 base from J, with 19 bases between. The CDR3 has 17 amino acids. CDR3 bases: TGCGCCAGCAGCCCGGGGCAGCGGGCCGCAGGCACAGATACGCAGTATTTT. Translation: CASSPGQRAAGTDTQYF.

CDR3 in amino acids: CASSWGQGFREAFF. The CDR3 DNA follows: TGCGCCAGCAGCTGGGGACAGGGGTTTAGGGAAGCTTTCTTT. The J gene is TRBJ1-1, the V gene TRBV5-1; TRBD1 aligns across 10 bases. The germline V gene encodes CDR1 SGHRS and CDR2 YFSETQ. The CDR3 is 14 residues long. The trim removed 3 bases at V and 8 bases at J, leaving 7 bases unmatched.

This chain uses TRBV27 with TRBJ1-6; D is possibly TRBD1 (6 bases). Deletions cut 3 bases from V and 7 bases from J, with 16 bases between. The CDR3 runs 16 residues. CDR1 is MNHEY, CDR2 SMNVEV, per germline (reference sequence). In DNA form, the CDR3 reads TGTGCCAGCAGTTTGACGGGGGGGCTACAGAATTCACCCCTCCACTTT. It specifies CASSLTGGLQNSPLHF.

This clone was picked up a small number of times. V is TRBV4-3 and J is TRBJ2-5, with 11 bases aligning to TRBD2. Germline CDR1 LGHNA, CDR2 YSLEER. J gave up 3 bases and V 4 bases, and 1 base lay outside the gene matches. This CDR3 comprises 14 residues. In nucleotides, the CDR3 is TGCGCCAGCAGCCTACTAGCGGGGGAAGAGACCCAGTACTTC. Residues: CASSLLAGEETQYF.